This T cell receptor (beta chain) was recovered during a study of blood T cell repertoires in COVID-19. Study details: Acute and convalescent COVID-19 samples came from the United States, Italy and Spain.

The table came from immunoSEQ multiplex PCR; TCRdb's copy has only in-frame clones and leaves some out. Seen here are some 160,000 clones, roughly 88% observed once, and the top ten hold more than 2%. This clone has just a few counts. Germline CDR1 reads SGHRS; CDR2 reads YFSETQ. The V and J ends lost 5 bases and 5 bases, in that order; junction bases with no gene match: 5. CDR3 length: 14 amino acids. The V call is TRBV5-1, the J call TRBJ2-1; TRBD2 aligns across 9 bases. Sequences were obtained from peripheral blood. The origin of this receptor is a young man with acute or convalescent COVID-19. This CDR3 is CASSASGADNEQFF. CDR3 nucleotide sequence: TGCGCCAGCAGTGCTAGCGGGGCGGACAATGAGCAGTTCTTC.